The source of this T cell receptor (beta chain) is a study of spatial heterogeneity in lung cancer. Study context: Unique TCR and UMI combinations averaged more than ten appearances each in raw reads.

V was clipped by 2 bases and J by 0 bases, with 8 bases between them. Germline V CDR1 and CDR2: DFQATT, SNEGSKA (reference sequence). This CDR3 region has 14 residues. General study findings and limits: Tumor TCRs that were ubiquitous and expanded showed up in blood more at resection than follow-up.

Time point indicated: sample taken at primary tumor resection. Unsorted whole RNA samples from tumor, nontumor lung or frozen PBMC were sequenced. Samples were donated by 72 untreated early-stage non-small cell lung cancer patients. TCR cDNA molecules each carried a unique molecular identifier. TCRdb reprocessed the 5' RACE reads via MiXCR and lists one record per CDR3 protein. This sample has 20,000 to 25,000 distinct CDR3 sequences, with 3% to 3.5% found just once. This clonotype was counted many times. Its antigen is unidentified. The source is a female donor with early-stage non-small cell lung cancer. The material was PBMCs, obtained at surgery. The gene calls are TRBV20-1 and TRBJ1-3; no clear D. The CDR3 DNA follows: TGCAGTGCTAGATGGCCTTACTCTGGAAACACCATATATTTT. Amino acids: CSARWPYSGNTIYF.